The T cell receptor (beta chain) under discussion was sequenced for a study of blood T cell repertoires in COVID-19. Study overall: T cells, B-cell-depleted T cells, or PBMCs provided the cDNA or gDNA that served as material.

Trimming removed 4 bases from V and 1 base from J; junction bases left unmatched: 6. The germline V gene has CDR1 MNHEY and CDR2 SMNVEV (reference sequence). The CDR3 has 15 amino acids. As originally analysed: Amplification of reference gene primers provided the estimated nucleated cell counts. Profiling relied on immunoSEQ multiplex PCR, and the TCRdb table lists in-frame clones only, not all of them. V, J and clone size were drawn from that table, and D and trimming were deduced from the DNA. Seen here are a few hundred thousand clones, roughly 85% observed once, and the top ten hold approximately 5.7%.

The chain recombines TRBV27 with TRBJ2-5, with 7 bases aligning to TRBD1. The source is a middle-aged woman who had recovered from COVID-19. Material for sequencing was PBMCs or T cells enriched from blood (not recorded which). The CDR3 bases are TGTGCCAGCAGTTACCGGACAGGCCGCCAAGAGACCCAGTACTTC. Translating it yields CASSYRTGRQETQYF.